This TCR beta chain was retrieved from a study of shared clonotypes between healthy human individuals. J lost 0 bases, V lost 5 bases, and 4 bases had no gene match. Germline V gene data show CDR1 as SEHNR and CDR2 as FQNEAQ (reference sequence). The CDR3 contains 15 residues. CD45RO-negative CD8 cells positively selected for CCR7 made up the naive population, which excluded terminally differentiated effector memory CD45RA+ cells. Libraries were prepared by immunoSEQ multiplex PCR; TCRdb keeps only in-frame clonotypes and omits some of them. In the table there are 550,000 to 750,000 clones, just over 90% of which are singletons.

Sequencing was done on a sample of naive CD8+ T cells sorted from blood. This clonotype was sampled from a man aged 25 to 45 in good health. The chain joins TRBV7-9 to TRBJ2-7; TRBD2 matches at 10 bases. CDR3 loop: CASSRAGGISYEQYF. CDR3 nucleotide sequence: TGTGCCAGCAGCCGAGCGGGAGGGATCTCCTACGAGCAGTACTTC. Full variable domain (rest looked up from reference TRBV7-9 and TRBJ2-7): DTGVSQNPRHKITKRGQNVTFRCDPISEHNRLYWYRQTLGQGPEFLTYFQNEAQLEKSRLLSDRFSAERPKGSFSTLEIQRTEQGDSAMYLCASSRAGGISYEQYFGPGTRLTVT.